The 25 T cell receptor beta chains given below trace back to one sample, sequenced in a study of T cells after yellow fever vaccination. Each CDR3 protein is one row after TCRdb ran MiXCR on the 5' RACE reads. Among hundreds of thousands of distinct CDR3 sequences listed, less than 9.5% were seen once. The specimen was CD4+ T cells sorted from PBMCs, collected 5 days after the yellow fever booster vaccination. These receptors were taken from a man younger than 35 who received the YFV17D yellow fever vaccine.

This chain uses TRBV15 with TRBJ1-1, with D tentatively TRBD1 (5 bases). CDR1 is LNHNV, CDR2 YYDKDF, per germline (reference sequence). V lost 3 bases, J lost 6 bases, and 17 bases lay in between. This CDR3 is built from 15 residues. This CDR3 reads CATSSPTGGGPEAFF. The CDR3 DNA sequence: TGTGCCACCAGCAGCCCCACGGGGGGAGGGCCTGAAGCTTTCTTT.

The V gene is TRBV6-2 or TRBV6-3, the J gene TRBJ2-7; D possibly corresponds to TRBD1 (5 bases). V lost 0 bases and J 3 bases, leaving 15 bases between the germline ends. Germline CDR1 reads MNHEY; CDR2 reads SVGEGT. CDR3 size: 16 residues. CDR3 DNA: TGTGCCAGCAGTTACTCGGATAGGGGATTCATCTACGAGCAGTACGTC. Residues: CASSYSDRGFIYEQYV.

The chain is built from TRBV24-1 and TRBJ2-7, with TRBD1 identical over 7 bases. Germline CDR1 KGHDR, CDR2 SFDVKD. V was clipped by 2 bases and J by 1 base; unmatched bases: 16. The CDR3 is made up of 19 amino acids. The CDR3: CATSDSPLTDREVSYEQYF. CDR3 nucleotide sequence: TGTGCCACCAGTGATTCCCCTCTGACTGACAGGGAAGTTTCCTACGAGCAGTACTTC.

This sequence joins TRBV5-1 and TRBJ1-1; 9 nucleotides align to TRBD1. This CDR3 comprises 20 residues. Trimming cost V 1 base and J 4 bases; bases outside gene matches: 20. The germline V gene has CDR1 SGHRS and CDR2 YFSETQ. CDR3 amino acids: CASSLTGNSNLQGALTEAFF. In DNA, the CDR3 is TGCGCCAGCAGCTTGACTGGCAACTCAAACCTACAGGGGGCCCTCACTGAAGCTTTCTTT. Full variable domain (missing parts from reference TRBV5-1 and TRBJ1-1): KAGVTQTPRYLIKTRGQQVTLSCSPISGHRSVSWYQQTPGQGLQFLFEYFSETQRNKGNFPGRFSGRQFSNSRSEMNVSTLELGDSALYLCASSLTGNSNLQGALTEAFFGQGTRLTVV.

In its sample, this clonotype was seen a few times. The V and J genes are TRBV3-2 and TRBJ1-6; the table's D call of TRBD1 was not tested on the DNA. TRBV3-2 is a known pseudogene. This CDR3 is built from 18 residues. The CDR3, as DNA: TGTGCCAGCAGCCAATACGGCCCCCAGAGCTCCTATAATTCACCCCTCCACTTT. This translates into CASSQYGPQSSYNSPLHF.

This clonotype was detected a few times. The V call is TRBV7-8, the J call TRBJ2-5; D may be TRBD1 (5 bases). Trimming stripped 1 base from V and 2 bases from J, with 11 bases between. This CDR3 has 15 amino acids. The germline V gene has CDR1 SGHVS and CDR2 FQNEAQ. This CDR3 reads CASSLGAGWQETQYF. CDR3 sequence (DNA): TGTGCCAGCAGCTTAGGTGCAGGGTGGCAAGAGACCCAGTACTTC.

The chain recombines TRBV6-1 with TRBJ1-2, with D unresolved. The CDR3 covers 14 residues. V was pared by 6 bases and J by 6 bases, with 17 bases between. Germline V CDR1 and CDR2: MNHNS, SASEGT. In DNA form, the CDR3 reads TGTGCCAGCAGCGACGCAGCGATGTCCAATGGCTACACCTTC. As protein: CASSDAAMSNGYTF.

V gene TRBV30 combines with J gene TRBJ1-5, with a weak D call TRBD1 (5 bases). Germline V CDR1 and CDR2: GTSNPN, SVGIG (reference sequence). This CDR3 is built from 12 residues. The ends were cut back, 7 bases at V and 9 bases at J, with 16 bases in the middle. The CDR3 sequence is CAFGARAGPQHF. CDR3 bases: TGTGCCTTTGGAGCCAGGGCTGGGCCCCAGCATTTT. The variable domain in full, completed from reference TRBV30 and TRBJ1-5, reads SQTIHQWPATLVQPVGSPLSLECTVEGTSNPNLYWYRQAAGRGLQLLFYSVGIGQISSEVPQNLSASRPQDRQFILSSKKLLLSDSGFYLCAFGARAGPQHFGDGTRLSIL.

The V gene is TRBV12-3 or TRBV12-4, the J gene TRBJ2-3, with a weak D call TRBD2 (6 bases). This CDR3 comprises 13 residues. The V and J ends lost 8 bases and 6 bases respectively, with 15 bases between them. CDR3 nucleotides: TGTGCCAGCGTGGGCCTCGGGAGCGATACGCAGTATTTT. This codes for CASVGLGSDTQYF.

This clonotype was found many times. The gene calls are TRBV2 and TRBJ2-5; TRBD2 matches at 7 bases. The CDR3 is made up of 13 amino acids. The germline V gene encodes CDR1 SNHLY and CDR2 FYNNEI. The V gene end was trimmed by 8 bases and the J gene end by 7 bases; junction bases not matched to a gene: 10. CDR3 coding DNA: TGTGCCAGCGCGGGAGAAACTACCGGGACCCAGTACTTC. It specifies CASAGETTGTQYF.

This clonotype was seen many times. The chain is built from TRBV5-5 and TRBJ2-1; the D is unclear. This CDR3 has 14 residues. Trimming pared 0 bases from V and 1 base from J, leaving 5 bases between. CDR1 is SGHKS, CDR2 YYEKEE, per germline (reference sequence). CDR3 coding DNA: TGTGCCAGCAGCTTGGGAGAGTCCTACAATGAGCAGTTCTTC. Residues: CASSLGESYNEQFF. The whole variable domain, filled in from reference TRBV5-5 and TRBJ2-1, reads DAGVTQSPTHLIKTRGQQVTLRCSPISGHKSVSWYQQVLGQGPQFIFQYYEKEERGRGNFPDRFSARQFPNYSSELNVNALLLGDSALYLCASSLGESYNEQFFGPGTRLTVL.

In the case of this clonotype: One end of the junction varies from germline; a read error may be responsible. V and J are TRBV5-1 and TRBJ1-4, with D hard to call. Germline CDR1 is SGHRS and CDR2 is YFSETQ. The CDR3 contains 15 residues. In nucleotides, the CDR3 is TGCGCCAGCAGCTTGGGCCCAGCAACTAATGTAAAACTGTTTTTT. It specifies CASSLGPATNVKLFF.

This clonotype was found many times. The chain combines TRBV9 with TRBJ2-3; 8 bases map to TRBD2. The J segment lost 7 bases and the V segment lost 0 bases, leaving 4 bases of the junction unmatched. Germline V gives CDR1 SGDLS, CDR2 YYNGEE. This CDR3 is 14 amino acids long. The CDR3 here is CASSVAGGMNTQYF. The CDR3 DNA reads TGTGCCAGCAGCGTAGCGGGGGGGATGAATACGCAGTATTTT.

This chain connects TRBV6-2 or TRBV6-3 to TRBJ2-2; 11 bases fit TRBD2. CDR1 is MNHEY, CDR2 SVGEGT, per germline. The V segment lost 3 bases and the J segment 3 bases; nucleotides outside the gene matches: 6. The CDR3 totals 17 residues. The CDR3 loop is CASSYRLAGSDTGELFF. The CDR3 region has the DNA TGTGCCAGCAGTTATAGACTAGCGGGGTCGGACACCGGGGAGCTGTTTTTT.

This clonotype was seen only a few times. The chain is built from TRBV11-2 and TRBJ2-5; 11 nucleotides match TRBD1. V gave up 3 bases and J gave up 2 bases; unmatched junction bases: 2. The CDR3 is made up of 15 amino acids. Germline CDR1 reads SGHAT; CDR2 reads FQNNGV. CDR3 DNA: TGTGCCAGCAGCTTGGACAGGGGGCTTCAAGAGACCCAGTACTTC. Translating it yields CASSLDRGLQETQYF.

The gene calls are TRBV2 and TRBJ1-6; D possibly corresponds to TRBD1 (5 bases). CDR3 length: 13 amino acids. CDR1 is SNHLY, CDR2 FYNNEI, per germline. Trimming removed 7 bases at V and 8 bases at J, with 12 bases between. CDR3 protein: CASTLRGYSPLHF. For the CDR3, the DNA is TGTGCCAGCACGTTGAGGGGATATTCACCCCTCCACTTT. Based on the CDR3 plus reference TRBV2 and TRBJ1-6, the full variable domain is EPEVTQTPSHQVTQMGQEVILRCVPISNHLYFYWYRQILGQKVEFLVSFYNNEISEKSEIFDDQFSVERPDGSNFTLKIRSTKLEDSAMYFCASTLRGYSPLHFGNGTRLTVT.

The chain has TRBV9 and TRBJ1-1; no clear D gene. Trimming cost V 0 bases and J 4 bases, with 13 bases left between them. This CDR3 is built from 15 residues. Germline V CDR1 and CDR2: SGDLS, YYNGEE. In nucleotides, the CDR3 is TGTGCCAGCAGCGTAGGTGGGGTTGGTTTCACTGAAGCTTTCTTT. The encoded protein is CASSVGGVGFTEAFF.

The chain combines TRBV5-1 with TRBJ2-2, with D hard to call. Trimming stripped 4 bases from V and 6 bases from J, with 16 bases between. Per germline, CDR1 SGHRS and CDR2 YFSETQ. The CDR3 has 15 amino acids. CDR3 protein: CASSRAASQAGELFF. In DNA, the CDR3 is TGCGCCAGCAGCCGTGCGGCTAGTCAGGCCGGGGAGCTGTTTTTT.

The chain combines TRBV20-1 with TRBJ2-5; no firm D call. From germline, CDR1 is DFQATT and CDR2 SNEGSKA (reference sequence). There are 14 residues in the CDR3. V lost 4 bases and J 4 bases, leaving 16 bases between the germline ends. CDR3 DNA sequence: TGCAGTGCTAAGTTCGGCAGTGCTTCAGAGACCCAGTACTTC. It specifies CSAKFGSASETQYF.

This chain uses TRBV9 with TRBJ2-1; D is unresolved. Germline lookup yields CDR1 SGDLS and CDR2 YYNGEE. V was pared by 0 bases and J by 0 bases, with 7 bases between. This CDR3 contains 15 residues. The CDR3 nucleotides read TGTGCCAGCAGCGTAGAAAGGCGCTCCTACAATGAGCAGTTCTTC. It yields the protein CASSVERRSYNEQFF.

This clonotype was seen repeatedly, ten times or more. This chain joins TRBV7-2 and TRBJ2-5, with 8 nucleotides matching TRBD1. The CDR3 has 14 amino acids. Germline-derived CDR1 and CDR2 are SGHTA and FQGNSA. Trimming removed 5 bases from V and 2 bases from J; junction bases left unmatched: 4. The DNA for the CDR3 is TGTGCCAGCAGCAACAGGGGGGCGCAAGAGACCCAGTACTTC. Amino acids: CASSNRGAQETQYF.

This clonotype has more than one count but fewer than ten. The J gene is TRBJ2-1, the V gene TRBV27, with D unclear. Germline V gene data show CDR1 as MNHEY and CDR2 as SMNVEV (reference sequence). The CDR3 is made up of 13 amino acids. Trimming removed 6 bases at V and 0 bases at J, with 6 bases between. The CDR3 reads CASRASSYNEQFF. The CDR3 nucleotides are TGTGCCAGCAGGGCTAGCTCCTACAATGAGCAGTTCTTC.

Only a few counts were recorded for this clonotype. The chain is built from TRBV6-1 and TRBJ1-2, with 12 bases aligning to TRBD1. Trimming removed 9 bases from V and 3 bases from J; junction bases left unmatched: 11. CDR1 and CDR2 from the germline V gene are MNHNS and SASEGT. The CDR3 extends over 16 amino acids. In DNA, the CDR3 is TGTGCCAGTATTACCCCGGGACAGGGGGCAGACTATGGCTACACCTTC. Its translation: CASITPGQGADYGYTF.

The chain employs TRBV20-1 and TRBJ2-7; D not resolved. Germline V gives CDR1 DFQATT, CDR2 SNEGSKA (reference sequence). The ends were cut back, 4 bases at V and 0 bases at J, with 10 bases in the middle. CDR3 length: 13 amino acids. The CDR3 DNA reads TGCAGTGCTAACCCCATAAGCTCCTACGAGCAGTACTTC. Protein sequence: CSANPISSYEQYF.

In this sample, this clonotype turned up a few times. The J gene is TRBJ2-3, the V gene TRBV20-1; 8 nucleotides align to TRBD2. Germline V gene lookup returns CDR1 DFQATT and CDR2 SNEGSKA (reference sequence). Trimming took 1 base from V and 2 from J; bases not matched to a gene: 11. This CDR3 is 17 amino acids long. CDR3 sequence: CSARAQAGAYNTDTQYF. The DNA for the CDR3 is TGCAGTGCTAGAGCCCAAGCGGGGGCGTACAACACAGATACGCAGTATTTT.